This is a list of T cell receptor beta chains from one sample in a study of shared clonotypes between healthy human individuals. Some clones are missing from TCRdb's copy, which holds only in-frame ones; the method was immunoSEQ multiplex PCR. The table records some 1.1 million clones, roughly 77% of them present only once. Material: memory CD4+ T cells from PBMCs. The source is a man aged 18 to 29 in good health. Some clones in this sample may be carry-over from other donors' samples. The CDR3 runs from the conserved cysteine through the conserved F or W. A D gene is named only where the DNA matches it firmly. Some rows have no size entry. The others give once, few or many, or a class for an expanded clone.

v_gene	abundance	d_gene	len	j_gene	CDR3aa	CDR3nt
TRBV28	.	.	15	TRBJ2-5	CASSPRKTFQETQYF	TGTGCCAGCAGTCCGCGGAAGACATTTCAAGAGACCCAGTACTTC
TRBV7-3	.	TRBD1	17	TRBJ1-3	CASSPGGTGRGENTIYF	TGTGCCAGCAGCCCCGGGGGGACAGGCCGTGGGGAAAACACCATATATTTT
TRBV6-1	.	TRBD1	14	TRBJ2-7	CASSEQGAVGEQYF	TGTGCCAGCAGTGAACAGGGGGCGGTAGGCGAGCAGTACTTC
TRBV5-6	.	.	14	TRBJ2-7	CASSPAPNSYEQYF	TGTGCCAGCAGCCCGGCTCCTAACTCCTACGAGCAGTACTTC
TRBV11-2	.	.	15	TRBJ2-7	CASSFVSGNSYEQYF	TGTGCCAGCAGCTTCGTGTCAGGGAACTCCTACGAGCAGTACTTC
TRBV7-2	.	.	13	TRBJ2-3	CASLATGTDTQYF	TGTGCCAGTTTAGCGACGGGCACAGATACGCAGTATTTT
TRBV29-1	.	TRBD2	13	TRBJ2-1	CSPSGLADNEQFF	TGCAGCCCCTCCGGACTAGCTGACAATGAGCAGTTCTTC
TRBV27	few	.	14	TRBJ1-4	CASSLRRGNEKLFF	TGTGCCAGCAGTTTAAGGAGGGGTAATGAAAAACTGTTTTTT
TRBV7-2	.	.	16	TRBJ2-2	CASIPGLAANTGELFF	TGTGCCAGCATCCCAGGATTAGCGGCGAACACCGGGGAGCTGTTTTTT
TRBV28	.	TRBD1	16	TRBJ1-5	CASNFPTGGGNQPQHF	TGTGCCAGCAATTTTCCCACAGGGGGCGGCAATCAGCCCCAGCATTTT
TRBV7-2	many	.	15	TRBJ2-1	CASSLAGALYNEQFF	TGTGCCAGCAGCTTAGCGGGAGCGCTCTACAATGAGCAGTTCTTC
TRBV28	.	.	14	TRBJ1-2	CASAPMGGRGGYTF	TGTGCCAGTGCTCCAATGGGGGGGCGCGGAGGCTACACCTTC
TRBV5-1	.	.	16	TRBJ1-2	CASSLASPAEGYGYTF	TGCGCCAGCAGCTTGGCCAGTCCCGCGGAGGGCTATGGCTACACCTTC
TRBV7-9	.	.	13	TRBJ1-5	CASSGPQGLPQHF	TGTGCCAGCAGCGGACCACAGGGTCTGCCCCAGCATTTT
TRBV5-6	.	.	12	TRBJ2-7	CASSLGTSWGYF	TGTGCCAGCAGCTTGGGGACATCCTGGGGCTACTTC
TRBV18	.	.	12	TRBJ1-5	CASSQNNQPQHF	TGTGCCAGCTCCCAGAACAATCAGCCCCAGCATTTT
TRBV7-6	once	.	15	TRBJ2-3	CASSQAAGGTDTQYF	TGTGCCAGCAGCCAAGCGGCAGGGGGCACAGATACGCAGTATTTT
TRBV10-3	.	TRBD2	15	TRBJ2-1	CAISEAAGSPGEQFF	TGTGCCATCAGTGAGGCAGCGGGATCGCCTGGTGAGCAGTTCTTC
TRBV29-1	.	.	13	TRBJ2-2	CSLRQSNTGELFF	TGCAGCCTGAGACAGTCGAACACCGGGGAGCTGTTTTTT
TRBV7-3	.	TRBD2	15	TRBJ2-1	CASRKSGSLGGEQFF	TGTGCCAGCAGAAAAAGCGGGAGCCTCGGAGGTGAGCAGTTCTTC
TRBV11-2	.	.	13	TRBJ2-2	CASSLALQGELFF	TGTGCCAGCAGCTTAGCCTTACAGGGGGAGCTGTTTTTT
TRBV2	.	.	12	TRBJ2-7	CASSLQAYEQYF	TGTGCCAGCAGCTTACAGGCCTACGAGCAGTACTTC
TRBV4-2	.	.	16	TRBJ2-1	CASSQDLALAYNEQFF	TGTGCCAGCAGCCAAGACCTAGCTTTGGCCTACAATGAGCAGTTCTTC
TRBV4-2	.	.	15	TRBJ2-3	CASSRTIPHSDTQYF	TGTGCCAGCAGCCGAACCATACCCCATTCAGATACGCAGTATTTT
TRBV6-1	.	.	13	TRBJ1-2	CASSAVRNYGYTF	TGTGCCAGCAGTGCGGTCAGAAACTATGGCTACACCTTC
TRBV10-1	.	.	15	TRBJ2-4	CASSAGGGSKNIQYF	TGCGCCAGCAGCGCAGGGGGAGGTTCCAAAAACATTCAGTACTTC
TRBV30	.	.	12	TRBJ1-5	CAWSQGFWPQHF	TGTGCCTGGAGTCAGGGGTTCTGGCCCCAACATTTT
TRBV30	.	.	13	TRBJ1-1	CAWSPGVNTEAFF	TGTGCCTGGAGTCCAGGCGTGAACACTGAAGCTTTCTTT
TRBV27	.	.	14	TRBJ2-7	CASSPRPGVNEQYF	TGTGCCAGCAGTCCTCGCCCGGGTGTGAACGAGCAGTACTTC